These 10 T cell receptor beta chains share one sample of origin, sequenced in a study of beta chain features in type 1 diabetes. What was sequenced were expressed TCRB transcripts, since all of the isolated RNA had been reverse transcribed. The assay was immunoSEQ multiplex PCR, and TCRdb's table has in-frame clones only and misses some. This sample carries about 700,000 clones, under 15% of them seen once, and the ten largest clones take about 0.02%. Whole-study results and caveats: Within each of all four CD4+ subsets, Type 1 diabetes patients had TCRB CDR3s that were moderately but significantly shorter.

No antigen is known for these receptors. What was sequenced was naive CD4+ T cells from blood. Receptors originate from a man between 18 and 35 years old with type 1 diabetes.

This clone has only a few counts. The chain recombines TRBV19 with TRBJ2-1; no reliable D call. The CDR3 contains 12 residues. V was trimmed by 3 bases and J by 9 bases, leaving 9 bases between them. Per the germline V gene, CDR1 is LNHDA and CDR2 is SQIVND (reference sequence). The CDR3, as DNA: TGTGCCAGTAGTATCCAATTGAGTGAGCAGTTCTTC. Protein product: CASSIQLSEQFF.

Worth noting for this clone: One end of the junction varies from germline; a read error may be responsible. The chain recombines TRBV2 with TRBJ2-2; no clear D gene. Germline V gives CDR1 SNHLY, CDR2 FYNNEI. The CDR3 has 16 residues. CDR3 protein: CASSEEATSNTGELFF. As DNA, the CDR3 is TGTGCCAGCAGCGAAGAGGCTACCTCAAACACCGGGGAGCTGTTTTTT.

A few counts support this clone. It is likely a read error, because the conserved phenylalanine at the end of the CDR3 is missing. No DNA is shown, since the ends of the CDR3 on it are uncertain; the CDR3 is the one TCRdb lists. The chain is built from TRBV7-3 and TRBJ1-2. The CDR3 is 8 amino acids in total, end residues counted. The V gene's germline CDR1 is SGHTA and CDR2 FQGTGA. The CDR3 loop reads CASSLKSP.

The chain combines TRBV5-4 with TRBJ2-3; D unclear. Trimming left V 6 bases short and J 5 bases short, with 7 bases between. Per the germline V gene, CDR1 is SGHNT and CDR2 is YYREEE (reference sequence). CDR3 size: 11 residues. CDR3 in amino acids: CASTGGDTQYF. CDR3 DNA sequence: TGTGCCAGCACGGGCGGAGATACGCAGTATTTT.

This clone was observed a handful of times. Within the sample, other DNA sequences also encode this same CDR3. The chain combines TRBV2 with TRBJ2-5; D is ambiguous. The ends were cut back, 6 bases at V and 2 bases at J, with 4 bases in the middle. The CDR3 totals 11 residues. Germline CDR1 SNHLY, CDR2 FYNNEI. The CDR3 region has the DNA TGTGCCAGCAGGATTCAAGAGACCCAGTACTTC. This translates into CASRIQETQYF.

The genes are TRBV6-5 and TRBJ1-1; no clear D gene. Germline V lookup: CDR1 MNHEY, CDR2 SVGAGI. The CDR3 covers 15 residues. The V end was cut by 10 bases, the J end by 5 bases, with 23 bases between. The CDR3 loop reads CATASGRFPGTEAFF. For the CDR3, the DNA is TGTGCCACCGCCTCCGGACGTTTCCCGGGGACTGAAGCTTTCTTT.

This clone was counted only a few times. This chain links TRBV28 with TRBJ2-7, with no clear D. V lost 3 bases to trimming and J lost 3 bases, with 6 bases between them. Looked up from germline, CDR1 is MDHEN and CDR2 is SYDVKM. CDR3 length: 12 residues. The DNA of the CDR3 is TGTGCCAGCAGTTTTAGTAGCTACGAGCAGTACTTC. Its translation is CASSFSSYEQYF. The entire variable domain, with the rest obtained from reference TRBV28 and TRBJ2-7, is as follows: DVKVTQSSRYLVKRTGEKVFLECVQDMDHENMFWYRQDPGLGLRLIYFSYDVKMKEKGDIPEGYSVSREKKERFSLILESASTNQTSMYLCASSFSSYEQYFGPGTRLTVT.

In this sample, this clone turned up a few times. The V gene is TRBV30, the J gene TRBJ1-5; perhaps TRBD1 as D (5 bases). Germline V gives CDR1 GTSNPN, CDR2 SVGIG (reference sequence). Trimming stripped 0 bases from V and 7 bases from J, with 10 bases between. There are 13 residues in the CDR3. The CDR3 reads CAWSVSEGQPQHF. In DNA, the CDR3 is TGTGCCTGGAGTGTTTCCGAGGGGCAGCCCCAGCATTTT.

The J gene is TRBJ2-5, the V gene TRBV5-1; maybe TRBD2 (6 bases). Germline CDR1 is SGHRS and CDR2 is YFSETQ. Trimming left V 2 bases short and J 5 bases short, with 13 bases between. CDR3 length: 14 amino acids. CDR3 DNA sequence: TGCGCCAGCAGCTTAGCAGGAGGGGACGAGACCCAGTACTTC. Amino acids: CASSLAGGDETQYF.

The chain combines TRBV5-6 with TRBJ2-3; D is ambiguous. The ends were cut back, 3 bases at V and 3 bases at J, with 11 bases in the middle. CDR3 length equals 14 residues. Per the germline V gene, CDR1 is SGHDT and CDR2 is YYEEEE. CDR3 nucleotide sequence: TGTGCCAGCAGCTCCGTTACGGTTACAGATACGCAGTATTTT. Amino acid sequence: CASSSVTVTDTQYF.